This is a list of T cell receptor beta chains from one sample in a study of blood T cell repertoires in COVID-19. Clones were read by immunoSEQ multiplex PCR, and TCRdb kept only the in-frame ones, dropping some. The sample lists fewer than 250,000 clones; around nine tenths were seen once. Input material: peripheral blood. These receptors were obtained from a woman in her sixties or seventies who had recovered from COVID-19. CDR3s include the opening cysteine and the closing phenylalanine or tryptophan. D genes are given only for firm matches. Clone size is given for some rows only: seen once, a few or many times, or a class if the clone is expanded.

CDR3nt	CDR3aa	j_gene	abundance	v_gene	d_gene
TGTGCCAGCAGCGACCCCGGGGTAGCAACGGAAAACATTCAGTACTTC	CASSDPGVATENIQYF	TRBJ2-4	-	TRBV28	-
TGTGCCAGTAGTTTTCGGACAGGGGCAACTAATGAAAAACTGTTTTTT	CASSFRTGATNEKLFF	TRBJ1-4	-	TRBV19	TRBD1
TGCAGCGCAACGGGAGGACGTACTAATGAAAAACTGTTTTTT	CSATGGRTNEKLFF	TRBJ1-4	-	TRBV29-1	-
TGTGCCAGCAGAACCCCGAGGGGGGGGGAGACCCAGTACTTC	CASRTPRGGETQYF	TRBJ2-5	-	TRBV27	-
TGTGCCAGTAGTGCCGGCGGCGGAAACACTGAAGCTTTCTTT	CASSAGGGNTEAFF	TRBJ1-1	-	TRBV19	-
TGTGCCAGTAGTATCGCAGGGCCAGCCTACAATGAGCAGTTCTTC	CASSIAGPAYNEQFF	TRBJ2-1	few	TRBV19	-
TGTGCCAGCAGCTTAGCCCGGGACAGATCCGAGCAGTACTTC	CASSLARDRSEQYF	TRBJ2-7	-	TRBV7-2	TRBD1
TGCAGCGTTCGACAGGGGGGCGATCAGCCCCAGCATTTT	CSVRQGGDQPQHF	TRBJ1-5	-	TRBV29-1	TRBD1
TGTGCCAGCAGCCAGTCAGGGGCTTTTCATGGCTACACCTTC	CASSQSGAFHGYTF	TRBJ1-2	-	TRBV5-6	-
TGCGCCAGCAGCCCAGGGGACGGCCAGCCCCAGCATTTT	CASSPGDGQPQHF	TRBJ1-5	-	TRBV5-1	-
TGTGCCAGCAGCCAAGGGTCTAGCGGGGGCCCTAACACCGGGGAGCTGTTTTTT	CASSQGSSGGPNTGELFF	TRBJ2-2	-	TRBV3-1/TRBV3-2	TRBD2
TGTGCCAGCAGCCAAGATATAACAGGGCATGAGCAGTTCTTC	CASSQDITGHEQFF	TRBJ2-1	-	TRBV3-1/TRBV3-2	-
TGTGCCAGCAGCTTAGCGCCAGCGGGGGGTCGGGAGCTGTTTTTT	CASSLAPAGGRELFF	TRBJ2-2	-	TRBV7-9	TRBD2
TGCGCCAGCCAACCGACAGGGGCCTACAATGAGCAGTTCTTC	CASQPTGAYNEQFF	TRBJ2-1	once	TRBV5-1	TRBD1
TGTGCCAGCAGAGGGGAAAACCGAGAGACCCAGTACTTC	CASRGENRETQYF	TRBJ2-5	-	TRBV3-1/TRBV3-2	-
TGTGCCAGCAGTGACCCGGCAGTCGGGGTCTCCTACGAGCAGTACTTC	CASSDPAVGVSYEQYF	TRBJ2-7	-	TRBV6-1	-
TGCGCCAGCAGCGCCCCGGGACAGGGGGCCCAAGAGACCCAGTACTTC	CASSAPGQGAQETQYF	TRBJ2-5	-	TRBV5-1	TRBD1
TGTGCCAGCAGCTTAGAGGGGACAGGGGACACTGAAGCTTTCTTT	CASSLEGTGDTEAFF	TRBJ1-1	-	TRBV7-8	TRBD1
TGTGCCAGCAGTGAATGGGGGGTCATGGCTGGCTACACCTTC	CASSEWGVMAGYTF	TRBJ1-2	-	TRBV2	-
TGTGCCAGCAGACCTAACTCCTACGAGCAGTACTTC	CASRPNSYEQYF	TRBJ2-7	-	TRBV27	-
TGTGCCATCAGTGAGCGTGCAGGGGGCGTGTTTGGCTACACCTTC	CAISERAGGVFGYTF	TRBJ1-2	once	TRBV10-3	TRBD1
TGTGCCAGCAGCTTGGATCCTAGGGAGTTCGGGGAGCTGTTTTTT	CASSLDPREFGELFF	TRBJ2-2	-	TRBV5-4	-
TGCAGCGTTAGAGTCCAGGGGAAAGAGACCCAGTACTTC	CSVRVQGKETQYF	TRBJ2-5	-	TRBV29-1	-
TGTGCCAGTCATACCGGGACACCAAATGGCTACACCTTC	CASHTGTPNGYTF	TRBJ1-2	-	TRBV28	-
TGTGCCAGCAGCTACAGCGGGATGAGCACAGATACGCAGTATTTT	CASSYSGMSTDTQYF	TRBJ2-3	once	TRBV11-3	TRBD2
TGCAGTGCTAGTAACAGGGGGTGGATTGAGCAGTTCTTC	CSASNRGWIEQFF	TRBJ2-1	-	TRBV20-1	TRBD1
TGTGCCAGCAGCCAGTACCCCTACGAGCAGTACTTC	CASSQYPYEQYF	TRBJ2-7	once	TRBV11-3	-
TGTGCCATCAGTGAGACCCGGACAGAACAAGAGACCCAGTACTTC	CAISETRTEQETQYF	TRBJ2-5	-	TRBV10-3	-
TGTGCCAGCAGCTTGGCGGAAACCCGGGACTTGATGGTGACCCAGTACTTC	CASSLAETRDLMVTQYF	TRBJ2-5	once	TRBV5-4	-
TGCGCCAGCAGCCCGCGGACTAGCGGGGGGGCCGGATACAATGAGCAGTTCTTC	CASSPRTSGGAGYNEQFF	TRBJ2-1	-	TRBV5-1	TRBD2
TGCGCCAGCAGCTCGGGGACAGCAAATCAGCCCCAGCATTTT	CASSSGTANQPQHF	TRBJ1-5	-	TRBV5-1	TRBD1
TGTGCCAGCAGCCGGGGACTAGCGGGGGACCAAGAGACCCAGTACTTC	CASSRGLAGDQETQYF	TRBJ2-5	-	TRBV11-1	TRBD2
TGTGCCAGCAGTGAAGGAGCGTGGGAGCAGTTCTTC	CASSEGAWEQFF	TRBJ2-1	-	TRBV6-1	-
TGTGCCAGCAATGGACAGGGATCCTACGAGCAGTACTTC	CASNGQGSYEQYF	TRBJ2-7	-	TRBV6-5	TRBD1
TGTGCCAGCAGTGACCCGGGGTCAAGCTACGAGCAGTACTTC	CASSDPGSSYEQYF	TRBJ2-7	-	TRBV25-1	-
TGTGCCAGCAGCTTAAACCCAGGGGGGACCTACGAGCAGTACTTC	CASSLNPGGTYEQYF	TRBJ2-7	-	TRBV7-2	-
TGTGCCATCACCCAGGCCGGGACAGGGCCCTACGAGCAGTACTTC	CAITQAGTGPYEQYF	TRBJ2-7	-	TRBV10-3	TRBD1
TGTGCCAGCAGCTGGCGGGCAGGGGGAATGAACACTGAAGCTTTCTTT	CASSWRAGGMNTEAFF	TRBJ1-1	-	TRBV5-6	TRBD1
TGTGCCAGCAGTTTCGAAAGGGAGGGCTATGGCTACACCTTC	CASSFEREGYGYTF	TRBJ1-2	-	TRBV27	-
TGTGCCAGCAGGCTACAGGACTACTCCAACTATGGCTACACCTTC	CASRLQDYSNYGYTF	TRBJ1-2	-	TRBV28	-
TGTGCCAGTAGTAACCGCGGGACTAGCGGACACAATGAGCAGTTCTTC	CASSNRGTSGHNEQFF	TRBJ2-1	once	TRBV19	TRBD2
TGTGCCAGCAGCTTAGGTGGACAGGGAATTCATTCACCCCTCCACTTT	CASSLGGQGIHSPLHF	TRBJ1-6	-	TRBV7-2	TRBD1